The 28 T cell receptor beta chains below all came from one sample that was sequenced in a study of blood T cell repertoires in COVID-19. Repertoires were generated with immunoSEQ multiplex PCR, while TCRdb's copy carries only in-frame clones and drops some. This sample has 150,000 to 200,000 clones, with approximately 83% found just once. Sequencing was done on a sample of peripheral blood. Receptors were obtained from an elderly woman with active or convalescent COVID-19.

This chain links TRBV9 with TRBJ2-6; D remains unclear. Per germline, CDR1 SGDLS and CDR2 YYNGEE. The V gene lost 4 bases and the J gene lost 0 bases, with 8 bases spanning the gap. The CDR3 runs to 15 residues. This CDR3 reads CASSTLSSGANVLTF. The CDR3 DNA follows: TGTGCCAGCAGCACCCTGAGCTCTGGGGCCAACGTCCTGACTTTC.

The chain is built from TRBV6-5 and TRBJ1-1, with D possibly TRBD1 on 6 matching bases. V was cut by 7 bases and J by 5 bases, with 20 bases left in between. The germline gives CDR1 MNHEY, CDR2 SVGAGI. The CDR3 covers 15 residues. CDR3 nucleotide sequence: TGTGCCAGCAAAGGGAGGGGGTTTGGGCGAACTGAAGCTTTCTTT. This encodes CASKGRGFGRTEAFF.

The rearrangement links TRBV6-2 or TRBV6-3 to TRBJ2-7, with unresolved D. The length of the CDR3 is 14 residues. Germline V gene data show CDR1 as MNHEY and CDR2 as SVGEGT. Trimming took off 4 bases at V and 0 bases at J, with 10 bases between the two ends. CDR3 in amino acids: CASSSAASSYEQYF. CDR3 coding DNA: TGTGCCAGCAGTTCGGCAGCGAGCTCCTACGAGCAGTACTTC.

The rearrangement links TRBV7-2 to TRBJ2-3; 11 bases are shared with TRBD2. Germline lookup yields CDR1 SGHTA and CDR2 FQGNSA. V lost 5 bases, J lost 6 bases, and 7 bases stayed unmatched. The CDR3 has 15 residues. The CDR3 nucleotides are TGTGCCAGCAGCCTCCCGACTAGCGGGGTGGATACGCAGTATTTT. Amino acid sequence: CASSLPTSGVDTQYF.

The V call is TRBV3-1 (or the pseudogene TRBV3-2), the J call TRBJ2-2; D gene uncertain. Looked up from germline, CDR1 is LGHDT and CDR2 is YNNKEL (reference sequence). The CDR3 is 14 amino acids. Trimming took 1 base from V and 5 from J, leaving 8 bases between them. The CDR3 DNA follows: TGTGCCAGCAGCCAAGGCGCCCGGACCGGGGAGCTGTTTTTT. As protein: CASSQGARTGELFF.

V gene TRBV5-1 combines with J gene TRBJ1-6; tentative D call: TRBD1 (6 bases). Trimming took off 6 bases at V and 11 bases at J, with 15 bases between the two ends. Germline V gene sequence: CDR1 SGHRS, CDR2 YFSETQ. CDR3 length equals 13 residues. CDR3 nucleotides: TGCGCCAGCACAACGGACAGCTCGGCACCCCTCCACTTT. Its protein is CASTTDSSAPLHF.

This clone was seen once. V usage is TRBV6-6 and J usage is TRBJ2-5, with 9 bases fitting TRBD1. The CDR3 runs to 15 residues. The V and J ends lost 5 bases and 5 bases, in that order; junction bases with no gene match: 9. Germline V gene lookup returns CDR1 MNHNY and CDR2 SVGAGI (reference sequence). The CDR3 DNA reads as TGTGCCAGCAGTAGTCCCGACAGGGGGAAGGAGACCCAGTACTTC. It codes for CASSSPDRGKETQYF.

The chain employs TRBV19 and TRBJ1-5, with D possibly TRBD1 on 6 matching bases. The CDR3 runs to 13 residues. The germline gives CDR1 LNHDA, CDR2 SQIVND (reference sequence). V shed 5 bases and J shed 4 bases, with 9 bases lying between them. CDR3 DNA sequence: TGTGCCAGTAGTGTAGGACAGAATCAGCCCCAGCATTTT. This translates into CASSVGQNQPQHF. Full variable domain (remainder filled in from reference TRBV19 and TRBJ1-5): DGGITQSPKYLFRKEGQNVTLSCEQNLNHDAMYWYRQDPGQGLRLIYYSQIVNDFQKGDIAEGYSVSREKKESFPLTVTSAQKNPTAFYLCASSVGQNQPQHFGDGTRLSIL.

The J gene is TRBJ2-3, the V gene TRBV4-3, with 11 bases fitting TRBD2. Germline lookup yields CDR1 LGHNA and CDR2 YSLEER. J was trimmed by 2 bases and V by 0 bases; bases with no gene match: 19. The CDR3 consists of 22 residues. The CDR3 coding sequence is TGCGCCAGCAGCCAAGATCTTACTAGCGGGGGCCTATTTGTCCCTTACACAGATACGCAGTATTTT. Its translation is CASSQDLTSGGLFVPYTDTQYF.

This clone was seen a handful of times. J is TRBJ2-1 and V is TRBV5-1; 7 bases agree with TRBD1. This CDR3 has 15 residues. Germline V CDR1 and CDR2: SGHRS, YFSETQ. V shed 6 bases, J shed 4 bases, and the junction held 10 bases outside the gene matches. The CDR3 DNA reads as TGCGCCAGCACCGAACGGGGACAGTCTTACAATGAGCAGTTCTTC. It codes for CASTERGQSYNEQFF. Full variable domain (missing parts from reference TRBV5-1 and TRBJ2-1): KAGVTQTPRYLIKTRGQQVTLSCSPISGHRSVSWYQQTPGQGLQFLFEYFSETQRNKGNFPGRFSGRQFSNSRSEMNVSTLELGDSALYLCASTERGQSYNEQFFGPGTRLTVL.

The V call is TRBV12-5, the J call TRBJ1-1, with 10 bases aligning to TRBD1. This CDR3 has 15 amino acids. Germline V lookup: CDR1 LGHNT, CDR2 FRNRAP. The V segment lost 5 bases and the J segment 9 bases; nucleotides outside the gene matches: 12. The CDR3 region is CASGLNSGQGRQAFF. As DNA, the CDR3 is TGTGCTAGTGGTCTCAACTCGGGACAGGGGAGACAAGCTTTCTTT.

This chain joins TRBV19 and TRBJ1-4, with D maybe TRBD1 (5 bases). Per the germline V gene, CDR1 is LNHDA and CDR2 is SQIVND (reference sequence). Trimming left V 10 bases short and J 3 bases short, with 21 bases between. CDR3 length: 16 residues. The CDR3, as DNA: TGTGCCACCAGTGGGGCCCAGGGTGAGGCTAATGAAAAACTGTTTTTT. This encodes CATSGAQGEANEKLFF.

This chain joins TRBV7-2 and TRBJ1-5; no clear D. The germline V gene has CDR1 SGHTA and CDR2 FQGNSA. Trimming pared 3 bases from V and 0 bases from J, leaving 3 bases between. The CDR3 covers 13 residues. CDR3 sequence: CASSFNSNQPQHF. The CDR3 nucleotides read TGTGCCAGCAGCTTTAATAGCAATCAGCCCCAGCATTTT.

The rearrangement uses TRBV4-1 and TRBJ2-7; TRBD1 agrees at 8 bases. CDR1 is MGHRA, CDR2 YSYEKL, per germline. V lost 3 bases, J lost 4 bases, and 8 bases stayed unmatched. The CDR3 sequence is 15 residues long. The CDR3 reads CASSQRTGQGYEQYF. In DNA, the CDR3 is TGCGCCAGCAGCCAGCGGACAGGGCAAGGATACGAGCAGTACTTC.

This clone was counted at least ten times. The chain joins TRBV19 to TRBJ1-4, with D maybe TRBD1 (5 bases). The V and J ends lost 6 bases and 5 bases respectively, with 13 bases between them. This CDR3 comprises 14 residues. Germline assignment: CDR1 LNHDA and CDR2 SQIVND (reference sequence). The CDR3 DNA reads TGTGCCAGTAGCCCCGGCAGGGTGAATGAAAAACTGTTTTTT. It codes for CASSPGRVNEKLFF.

This sequence joins TRBV11-3 and TRBJ2-7; possibly TRBD2 for D (6 bases). The ends were cut back, 5 bases at V and 3 bases at J, with 11 bases in the middle. Germline CDR1 and CDR2: SGHNT and YENEEA. CDR3 length: 13 amino acids. The CDR3 sequence: CASSPGRSYEQYF. The CDR3 DNA follows: TGTGCCAGCAGCCCCGGGAGAAGCTACGAGCAGTACTTC. Filled out from reference TRBV11-3 and TRBJ2-7, the complete variable domain reads EAGVVQSPRYKIIEKKQPVAFWCNPISGHNTLYWYLQNLGQGPELLIRYENEEAVDDSQLPKDRFSAERLKGVDSTLKIQPAELGDSAVYLCASSPGRSYEQYFGPGTRLTVT.

The J gene is TRBJ1-1, the V gene TRBV7-9, with D hard to call. Germline CDR1 SEHNR, CDR2 FQNEAQ (reference sequence). The CDR3 extends over 11 amino acids. V lost 8 bases to trimming and J lost 1 base, with 5 bases between them. The CDR3 sequence is CASGGNTEAFF. Here the CDR3 DNA reads TGTGCCAGCGGCGGGAACACTGAAGCTTTCTTT.

The chain is built from TRBV6-5 and TRBJ2-7; TRBD1 agrees at 8 bases. Trimming at V came to 7 bases and at J to 5 bases, leaving 10 bases not matched to a gene. The germline V gene has CDR1 MNHEY and CDR2 SVGAGI. The CDR3 totals 14 residues. CDR3: CASISRQGRNEQYF. In DNA, the CDR3 is TGTGCCAGCATCAGCCGACAGGGGAGGAACGAGCAGTACTTC.

This sequence joins TRBV19 and TRBJ2-5; TRBD2 might be the D (5 bases). Trimming left V 3 bases short and J 5 bases short, with 13 bases between. Germline-derived CDR1 and CDR2 are LNHDA and SQIVND (reference sequence). The CDR3 is 14 residues long. DNA of the CDR3: TGTGCCAGTAGTATGGCGGGTTTGCTGGAGACCCAGTACTTC. Translation: CASSMAGLLETQYF.

The gene calls are TRBV7-9 and TRBJ2-3; possible D gene TRBD2, 6 bases. The CDR3 consists of 14 residues. Looked up from germline, CDR1 is SEHNR and CDR2 is FQNEAQ (reference sequence). V gave up 4 bases and J gave up 0 bases, with 8 bases separating them. CDR3 DNA: TGTGCCAGCAGCTCGGGACTCAGCACAGATACGCAGTATTTT. Protein sequence: CASSSGLSTDTQYF.

The chain carries TRBV2 and TRBJ1-4; no firm D call. The CDR3 loop spans 12 amino acids. CDR1 and CDR2 (germline): SNHLY, FYNNEI. Trimming took off 8 bases at V and 7 bases at J, with 11 bases between the two ends. The CDR3: CASAPLAEKLFF. The CDR3 bases are TGTGCCAGCGCTCCCCTAGCTGAAAAACTGTTTTTT.

This sequence joins TRBV7-9 and TRBJ1-6; 7 positions match TRBD1. Germline CDR1 reads SEHNR; CDR2 reads FQNEAQ (reference sequence). The CDR3 loop spans 15 amino acids. V was pared by 6 bases and J by 4 bases, with 6 bases of the junction left unmatched. The CDR3 nucleotides read TGTGCCAGCAGGTACACAGGGGCGTATAATTCACCCCTCCACTTT. It specifies CASRYTGAYNSPLHF.

The V and J genes are TRBV10-3 and TRBJ2-5; possibly TRBD1 for D (5 bases). V was trimmed by 4 bases and J by 5 bases, leaving 20 bases between them. From germline, CDR1 is ENHRY and CDR2 SYGVKD. The CDR3 is made up of 16 amino acids. CDR3 amino acids: CAISGSAPSRQETQYF. CDR3 DNA: TGTGCCATCAGTGGCTCAGCACCAAGTAGACAGGAGACCCAGTACTTC.

This rearrangement joins TRBV27 to TRBJ1-6, with 7 bases identical to TRBD1. Germline assignment: CDR1 MNHEY and CDR2 SMNVEV (reference sequence). Unmatched junction bases numbered 6, after V lost 2 bases and J lost 8 bases. This CDR3 region has 15 residues. This CDR3 is CASSLRAGGHSPLHF. In nucleotides, the CDR3 is TGTGCCAGCAGTTTACGGGCAGGGGGTCATTCACCCCTCCACTTT.

This clone appeared many times. The chain carries TRBV30 and TRBJ1-4; a possible D gene is TRBD1 (5 bases). The CDR3 is made up of 16 amino acids. The V end was cut by 2 bases, the J end by 5 bases, with 18 bases between. Germline assignment: CDR1 GTSNPN and CDR2 SVGIG (reference sequence). The CDR3 protein is CAWSPGMQGINEKLFF. The CDR3 DNA reads TGTGCCTGGAGTCCGGGTATGCAGGGTATAAATGAAAAACTGTTTTTT.

This clone was observed once. The CDR3 loop is CASTTHRAEAFF. The CDR3 DNA reads TGTGCCAGTACCACACACAGGGCTGAAGCTTTCTTT. The chain combines TRBV19 with TRBJ1-1, with a tentative D call TRBD1 (6 bases). This CDR3 has 12 residues. V dropped 7 bases and J dropped 6 bases, with 12 bases sitting between them. Looked up from germline, CDR1 is LNHDA and CDR2 is SQIVND (reference sequence).

The chain is built from TRBV7-8 and TRBJ2-3; D might be TRBD1 (5 bases). Germline assignment: CDR1 SGHVS and CDR2 FQNEAQ. Between the trimmed V and J ends, which lost 7 bases and 4 bases, there was a span of 12 bases. The CDR3 loop spans 13 amino acids. DNA of the CDR3: TGTGCCAGCAACGGACAAGTTTCAGATACGCAGTATTTT. Its protein product is CASNGQVSDTQYF. Supplemented by reference TRBV7-8 and TRBJ2-3, the full variable domain reads GAGVSQSPRYKVAKRGQDVALRCDPISGHVSLFWYQQALGQGPEFLTYFQNEAQLDKSGLPSDRFFAERPEGSVSTLKIQRTQQEDSAVYLCASNGQVSDTQYFGPGTRLTVL.

This clone appeared once. V gene TRBV9 combines with J gene TRBJ1-5; D is ambiguous. The V and J ends lost 0 bases and 3 bases respectively, with 4 bases between them. This CDR3 is built from 13 residues. Germline assignment: CDR1 SGDLS and CDR2 YYNGEE. In DNA form, the CDR3 reads TGTGCCAGCAGCGTAGATCACAATCAGCCCCAGCATTTT. It encodes CASSVDHNQPQHF.